A single TCR beta chain is shown here with its context. The source of the sample is a study of OX40 agonist ivuxolimab in advanced cancers. Clones were read by immunoSEQ multiplex PCR, and TCRdb kept only the in-frame ones, dropping some. Counted here are almost 70,000 clones, approximately 90% occurring once; the ten biggest clones make up about 0.3%. The V and J ends lost 0 bases and 1 base respectively, with 9 bases between them. The CDR3 has 15 residues. Germline lookup yields CDR1 SGHRS and CDR2 YFSETQ. J is TRBJ2-3 and V is TRBV5-1; D is ambiguous. The source material was CD4+ or CD8+ T cells sorted from blood, sampled in a trial of the OX40 agonist ivuxolimab. This TCR was recovered from an adult with an advanced solid tumor such as melanoma, head and neck, liver or kidney cancer. The CDR3 DNA sequence: TGCGCCAGCAGCTTGGCTGGTCGAGGCACAGATACGCAGTATTTT. It yields the protein CASSLAGRGTDTQYF.